Here is one TCR beta chain with its context. Its cognate antigen has yet to be identified. There are no base qualities to consult, and no much larger clone falls within one base. The cohort comprised 666 healthy bone marrow donors. At the time of sampling, every cohort member was nominally healthy, though immune exposures that went unrecorded were likely present. The donor was CMV seropositive and belonged to the group of a few hundred seropositive cohort members. Every donor gave a peripheral blood sample, and the peripheral blood mononuclear cells from that sample were used for TCR beta sequencing. Genomic DNA extraction from the blood cell samples was performed with the Qiagen DNeasy Blood Extraction Kit. V and J are truncated by 3 bases and 1 base respectively, leaving an intervening sequence of 15 bases. From the germline V gene, CDR1 is SGHAT and CDR2 is FQNNGV. The CDR3 sequence holds 16 residues, the cysteine and phenylalanine included. The retained sequence is limited to the CDR3, 48 bases, with the frame set at the first base.

The data belong to a study of cytomegalovirus exposure and HLA in healthy donors (dated by TCRdb to the late 2010s). Turning to the overall study: According to an earlier analysis of 550 to 700 of the donors, roughly 180 million T cells yielded 117 million unique TCR beta sequences and around 300 Gb of sequence data. A later genetic analysis took genome-wide SNP genotypes for about 65% of the roughly 670 donors and used that subset as a discovery cohort. To predict cytomegalovirus infection status, the study combined high-throughput TCR immunosequencing, statistical association of individual TCRs with disease status, and machine learning. In the later analysis, no new phenotypic data were used to find candidate immune exposures; instead, reliance was placed on TCR beta sequences and their occurrence across donors. Typing coverage varied by locus: about 629-630 donors for A, B, C, DRB1 and DQB1; roughly 520 for DQA1; about 590 for DPA1; approximately 490 for DPB1. The study used immunosequencing to profile the T cell repertoires of under 700 subjects and linked those repertoires to cytomegalovirus serostatus. All discovery cohort repertoires had been generated using a single sequencing platform. HLA typing included class I and class II loci at four-digit resolution. Roughly 5 DR-DQ haplotypes were handled as single units for association and clustering, since linkage in the cohort was strong. Across some 400 genotyped donors of the cohort, an average of roughly 250,000 unique TCR beta nucleotide sequences per donor were sequenced, and 15% to 20% of those sequences were non-productive. Donor age, sex, ethnicity and CMV serostatus were compiled together with the repertoire data. The study aimed to test whether signatures of past pathogen exposure could be identified by cataloging public T cell receptors. To decide whether each TCR beta V gene segment behaved as functional or pseudogenic, an earlier analysis of 587 of the donors relied on high-throughput TCR beta sequencing. Along with the approximately 650-subject first cohort, a separate validation cohort of more than 90 different subjects was used. A later analysis re-analyzed previously published TCR beta repertoires from about 730 donors and added high-resolution HLA genotyping to study TCR occurrence patterns. Of the roughly 410 genotyped donors, 65% to 90% were placed in the genetic ancestry cluster associated with self-reported Caucasian donors. Around 330 gigabases of sequencing data and 70 million to 95 million unique TCR sequences made up an early release that covered about 640 HLA-typed donors.

Paper-wide results and their limitations: Assigning TCR associations to individual alleles was difficult when HLA alleles, especially DR and DQ, strongly co-occurred. Across donors, most TCR sequences were observed very rarely, whereas some public TCRs were present in many individuals. Most CMV-associated TCR beta chains appeared to be HLA-restricted in a later analysis, and the HLA associations seemed to be driven largely by CMV exposure. A total of 150 to 200 TCR beta chains were listed by the study as associated with cytomegalovirus. According to a later genetic analysis, donors in an Asian-associated ancestry cluster had fewer N-insertions in productive TCRs than the approximately 700-donor mean. In a later analysis, about 17,000 TCR beta sequences were associated with specific HLA alleles at a false discovery rate of 0.05. The cohort was sequenced for TCR beta chains only, and without alpha or paired-chain data the features that could be detected were limited. A later analysis reported that several top co-occurrence clusters appeared linked to parvovirus B19, influenza, CMV and Epstein-Barr virus. Because HLA typing was missing for some donors at each locus, association tests included only the typed subset. A later analysis found that TCR association rates varied across HLA loci, with DRB1 alleles showing the most associated TCRs and HLA-C alleles the fewest. A cluster of highly shared sequence variants was judged likely to represent a technical artifact of the sequencing pipeline. A later genetic analysis associated a missense DCLRE1C variant with V-gene and J-gene trimming of TCR beta chains, and an independent cohort replicated the association. The classifier was reported to diagnose cytomegalovirus status with high specificity and sensitivity in both the original and validation cohorts. In vitro tests confirmed that a few of the cytomegalovirus-associated TCR beta chains recognize cytomegalovirus antigens. The 87-base-pair reads could not distinguish some IMGT-functional V segments, including TRBV6-2 and TRBV6-3, so those segments were excluded. The earlier analysis of 587 of the donors excluded approximately 15 rarely observed V segments, including chromosome 9 orphons, because counts were too low. Linkage disequilibrium might explain the correlated functional status among segregating V segments, but an unknown experimental factor could not be ruled out. A later analysis found that HLA-associated TCR beta chains were more clonally expanded and had lower generation probabilities than equally common non-associated chains. Sequencing depth was assumed to be roughly uniform across donors in the presence/absence analyses, though that assumption may not hold. It was suggested by the authors that the approach could potentially be generalized to other disease states and immunological phenotypes. Broadly in line with IMGT annotations, most TCR beta V segments showed up in productive rearrangements about 87% or about 30% of the time in an earlier analysis of several hundred of the donors. CMV serostatus was the only immune exposure information available for the cohort. A further reported finding was that TCR beta sequences accurately predicted the HLA-A and HLA-B alleles for most subjects in the first cohort.

Libraries were prepared through the immunoSEQ multiplex PCR assay. For the multiplex PCR, a mixture combining 60 forward primers for TCR Vbeta segments and 13 reverse primers for TCR Jbeta segments was used. A multiplex PCR assay on genomic DNA amplified the CDR3 region of rearranged TCR beta genes. The Illumina HiSeq System was used to sequence the amplified TCR beta libraries as 87-base-pair reads. The original methods were these. A later analysis counted some 74 million unique TCR beta chains across the 600 to 850 repertoires, and some 11 million of these chains were shared by at least two donors. Raw reads were error-corrected and collapsed into unique sequences by a nearest-neighbor algorithm in which closely related sequences were merged to remove PCR and sequencing errors. To assign V, D and J gene segments, CDR3 sequences were aligned to IMGT reference sequences. For a sequence to be retained, a match of at least six nucleotides to both a V gene segment and a J gene segment was required. A rearrangement was called productive if the CDR3 had no stop codons and remained in frame with V and J, and every other rearrangement was called non-productive. CDR3 was defined by IMGT convention, running from the second conserved V-encoded cysteine to the conserved J-encoded phenylalanine. In an earlier analysis of some 550 of the donors, sequences lacking an unambiguous match to a single V gene segment were excluded. An earlier analysis of 587 of the donors classified V segments as functional when productive rearrangements were above 56.7% and as segregating when the standard deviation between donors was above 5%. A statistical classification framework was developed to diagnose cytomegalovirus status using the catalog of TCR beta chain sequences. A later analysis assigned V and J genes by comparing TCR nucleotide sequences with IMGT/GENE-DB human TR gene sequences. A later analysis assigned CDR3 sequences and most-parsimonious VDJ recombination scenarios with the TCRdist pipeline. In a later analysis, every TCR beta chain was defined by the combination of its CDR3 amino acid sequence and its V-gene family, and reads without a unique V-gene family were dropped. To address suspected cross-contamination and a sequencing artifact, a later analysis removed 450 to 700 highly shared, low-generation-probability nucleotide sequences. A later analysis calculated a clonal expansion index for each public chain from normalized within-repertoire ranks of inferred template counts. In a later analysis, generation probabilities were computed with a VDJ recombination model fitted to out-of-frame rearrangements, and the resulting probabilities were checked against IGoR. In a later analysis, hypergeometric tests were used to score TCR-TCR, TCR-HLA and TCR-CMV co-occurrence, with a repertoire-size bias correction applied to TCR pairs. To estimate false discovery rates, a later analysis permuted the HLA or CMV assignments 20 times. In a later analysis, co-occurring TCRs were grouped with DBSCAN, and TCRdist sequence similarity was added when clustering was performed within HLA-allele-positive subsets. Repertoires with fewer than 30,000 or more than 120,000 public chains were left out of co-occurrence clustering, as were about five repertoires with anomalous nucleotide sharing. TCRdb obtained this table from immuneACCESS and retained in-frame rearrangements with V and J assigned. These tables miss some clones; where compared with another copy, unresolved V genes account for less than half of the shortfall, and the remainder is unexplained. Clonal size and the V and J genes are those of that table, whereas D and trimming came from the DNA. The sample table shows 130,000 or so clones, and more than 65% are seen once. In total, the top ten clones hold around 3% of the sample.

This clonotype was obtained from a woman aged 18-29 years in good health and CMV-seropositive. The V and J genes are TRBV11-2 and TRBJ1-1, and TRBD1 may be the D gene, going by 6 matching bases. The sequencing input was PBMCs. The CDR3 has the sequence CASSLSPGVKNTEAFF. Read as DNA, the sequence is TGTGCCAGCAGCTTGTCTCCAGGGGTCAAGAACACTGAAGCTTTCTTT.